A selection of T cell receptor beta chains follows, all from one sample in a study of shared clonotypes between healthy human individuals. The protocol was immunoSEQ multiplex PCR, while the TCRdb copy is restricted to in-frame clones and leaves out a portion. This sample has millions of clones, with 90% to 95% found just once. The sequenced sample was naive CD4+ T cells sorted from blood. Receptors originate from a man aged 18 to 35 in good health. Both conserved end residues are part of each CDR3. A D gene is named only where the DNA matches it firmly. Rows give clone size only sometimes, using once, few, many, or a class for an expanded clone.

>-|TRBJ2-3|TRBV6-6|-
CASSARVGGYTDTQYF
TGTGCCAGCAGTGCCAGGGTGGGTGGATACACAGATACGCAGTATTTT
>-|TRBJ2-2|TRBV5-5|-
CASSPSGLSTGELFF
TGTGCCAGCAGCCCCAGCGGGCTATCCACCGGGGAGCTGTTTTTT
>-|TRBJ1-1|TRBV6-1|-
CASSAQFTEAFF
TGTGCCAGCAGTGCACAATTTACTGAAGCTTTCTTT
>TRBD1|TRBJ1-4|TRBV11-2|once
CASSLRTGPPTNEKLFF
TGTGCCAGCAGCTTACGGACAGGGCCCCCAACTAATGAAAAACTGTTTTTT
>-|TRBJ2-3|TRBV29-1|-
CSANGGLPSTDTQYF
TGCAGCGCCAACGGGGGGCTTCCCAGCACAGATACGCAGTATTTT
>-|TRBJ2-3|TRBV13|once
CASSYRAMGLSTDTQYF
TGTGCCAGCAGTTATCGTGCCATGGGTCTAAGCACAGATACGCAGTATTTT
>TRBD2|TRBJ2-1|TRBV4-3|-
CASSRRLAEVNEQFF
TGCGCCAGCAGCCGCCGACTAGCGGAGGTCAATGAGCAGTTCTTC
>-|TRBJ2-1|TRBV6-4|-
CASSDGRDGGGKQFF
TGTGCCAGCAGTGATGGTAGGGATGGAGGGGGCAAGCAGTTCTTC
>TRBD1|TRBJ1-5|TRBV7-6|-
CASSLTGLSNQPQHF
TGTGCCAGCAGCTTGACAGGGCTTAGCAATCAGCCCCAGCATTTT
>-|TRBJ1-5|TRBV19|-
CASSIAQGTNQPQHF
TGTGCCAGTAGTATTGCCCAGGGGACCAATCAGCCCCAGCATTTT
>TRBD2|TRBJ2-1|TRBV6-5|-
CASSKGLAHNNEQFF
TGTGCCAGCAGCAAGGGACTAGCCCACAACAATGAGCAGTTCTTC
>TRBD1|TRBJ1-1|TRBV7-9|few
CASSLQGDTEAFF
TGTGCCAGCAGCCTCCAGGGGGACACTGAAGCTTTCTTT
>-|TRBJ1-5|TRBV7-2|-
CASSLPSSLPQHF
TGTGCCAGCAGCTTACCCTCATCGTTGCCCCAGCATTTT
>-|TRBJ2-3|TRBV11-3|-
CASSLGALSDTQYF
TGTGCCAGCAGTCTCGGGGCCCTTTCGGATACGCAGTATTTT
>-|TRBJ2-3|TRBV5-4|-
CASRAGPAAADTQYF
TGTGCCAGCAGGGCTGGGCCAGCCGCGGCAGATACGCAGTATTTT
>-|TRBJ1-5|TRBV30|-
CAWSSGRQYSNQPQHF
TGTGCCTGGAGTTCGGGAAGGCAGTATAGCAATCAGCCCCAGCATTTT
>-|TRBJ2-1|TRBV9|once
CASSVGHNEQFF
TGTGCCAGCAGCGTAGGCCACAATGAGCAGTTCTTC
>-|TRBJ2-1|TRBV6-5|-
CASSYGGGSNEQFF
TGTGCCAGCAGTTACGGAGGGGGTTCCAATGAGCAGTTCTTC
>-|TRBJ2-5|TRBV28|-
CASSGLDYQETQYF
TGTGCCAGCAGTGGGTTAGACTACCAAGAGACCCAGTACTTC
>TRBD2|TRBJ2-5|TRBV5-1|-
CASSKGTSGAQETQYF
TGCGCCAGCAGCAAAGGGACTAGCGGGGCACAAGAGACCCAGTACTTC
>-|TRBJ1-1|TRBV15|few
CATSRDLVQNTEAFF
TGTGCCACCAGCAGAGATTTGGTCCAGAACACTGAAGCTTTCTTT
>-|TRBJ2-7|TRBV11-2|-
CASRYRIEQYF
TGTGCCAGCAGGTACCGGATCGAGCAGTACTTC
>-|TRBJ1-6|TRBV7-9|-
CASSLDSSPLHF
TGTGCCAGCAGCTTAGATAGTTCACCCCTCCACTTT
>-|TRBJ2-5|TRBV20-1|-
CSARTKETQYF
TGCAGTGCTAGGACCAAAGAGACCCAGTACTTC
>-|TRBJ2-2|TRBV7-9|-
CASSRPLITGELFF
TGTGCCAGCAGCCGACCACTTATCACCGGGGAGCTGTTTTTT
>-|TRBJ1-4|TRBV5-5|-
CASGILGPVEKLFF
TGTGCCAGCGGGATTCTGGGGCCAGTTGAAAAACTGTTTTTT
>TRBD1|TRBJ1-4|TRBV10-2|once
CASSDRGQGEKLFF
TGCGCCAGCAGTGATCGGGGACAGGGGGAAAAACTGTTTTTT
>-|TRBJ2-2|TRBV28|-
CASKKAEGNTGELFF
TGTGCCAGCAAAAAAGCCGAGGGGAACACCGGGGAGCTGTTTTTT
>-|TRBJ1-5|TRBV6-6|-
CASSYSYSSNQPQHF
TGTGCCAGCAGTTACTCGTACAGTAGCAATCAGCCCCAGCATTTT
>-|TRBJ1-5|TRBV19|once
CASSILGISNQPQHF
TGTGCCAGTAGTATTCTGGGAATTAGCAATCAGCCCCAGCATTTT
>TRBD1|TRBJ2-7|TRBV4-1|-
CASSPVGQGYEQYF
TGCGCCAGCAGCCCCGTAGGACAGGGCTACGAGCAGTACTTC
>TRBD2|TRBJ2-1|TRBV25-1|-
CASSELMGGPGEQFF
TGTGCCAGCAGTGAATTAATGGGAGGGCCGGGTGAGCAGTTCTTC
>TRBD2|TRBJ2-1|TRBV5-4|once
CASSLAGGLSYNEQFF
TGTGCCAGCTCCTTAGCGGGGGGGCTTTCCTACAATGAGCAGTTCTTC
>TRBD1|TRBJ2-7|TRBV18|-
CASSPGQRATYEQYF
TGTGCCAGCTCACCGGGACAGAGAGCGACCTACGAGCAGTACTTC
>TRBD2|TRBJ2-3|TRBV6-5|-
CASRGTGGSDTQYF
TGTGCCAGCAGAGGTACGGGGGGTTCAGATACGCAGTATTTT
>-|TRBJ1-5|TRBV6-1|few
CASSAYSNQPQHF
TGTGCCAGCAGTGCGTATAGCAATCAGCCCCAGCATTTT
>TRBD2|TRBJ2-5|TRBV25-1|-
CASDGTSGRGETQYF
TGTGCCAGCGACGGGACTAGCGGGAGGGGAGAGACCCAGTACTTC
>-|TRBJ1-1|TRBV2|-
CATLGFTEAFF
TGTGCCACACTGGGGTTCACTGAAGCTTTCTTT
>-|TRBJ2-7|TRBV11-2|-
CASTPSREQYF
TGTGCCAGCACCCCCTCCCGCGAGCAGTACTTC
>-|TRBJ2-1|TRBV28|-
CASSSGVPNEQFF
TGTGCCAGCAGTTCGGGGGTACCCAATGAGCAGTTCTTC
>-|TRBJ1-2|TRBV30|-
CARFRNNYGYTF
TGTGCCAGATTCAGGAATAACTATGGCTACACCTTC
>TRBD2|TRBJ2-3|TRBV19|-
CASSATSADTQYF
TGTGCCAGTAGTGCGACTAGCGCAGATACGCAGTATTTT
>-|TRBJ1-5|TRBV6-6|once
CASSRDLNQPQHF
TGTGCCAGCAGCAGGGATCTCAATCAGCCCCAGCATTTT
>-|TRBJ2-5|TRBV18|-
CASSPPPSATSAQYF
TGTGCCAGCTCACCACCGCCTAGTGCTACCTCGGCCCAGTACTTC
>-|TRBJ1-1|TRBV2|-
CASRPNRETEAFF
TGTGCCAGCAGACCGAACAGGGAAACTGAAGCTTTCTTT
>-|TRBJ2-7|TRBV18|once
CASSPSSAYEQYF
TGTGCCAGCTCACCAAGCAGCGCGTACGAGCAGTACTTC
>-|TRBJ2-3|TRBV30|-
CALTIGGTQYF
TGTGCCTTAACGATCGGTGGTACGCAGTATTTT
>-|TRBJ2-7|TRBV5-1|-
CASSWGPGEQYF
TGCGCCAGCAGCTGGGGGCCTGGGGAGCAGTACTTC
>-|TRBJ1-5|TRBV2|-
CASSQELNQPQHF
TGCGCCAGCAGCCAAGAACTCAATCAGCCCCAGCATTTT
>TRBD1|TRBJ2-7|TRBV28|few
CASSLGTGGYTYEQYF
TGTGCCAGCAGTTTGGGGACAGGGGGGTATACCTACGAGCAGTACTTC
>-|TRBJ1-1|TRBV7-9|-
CASSLDRGNTEAFF
TGTGCCAGCAGCCTAGACAGAGGAAACACTGAAGCTTTCTTT
>TRBD2|TRBJ2-7|TRBV5-1|-
CASNVVEAGGPPNEQYF
TGCGCCAGCAACGTAGTCGAGGCGGGAGGGCCTCCCAACGAGCAGTACTTC